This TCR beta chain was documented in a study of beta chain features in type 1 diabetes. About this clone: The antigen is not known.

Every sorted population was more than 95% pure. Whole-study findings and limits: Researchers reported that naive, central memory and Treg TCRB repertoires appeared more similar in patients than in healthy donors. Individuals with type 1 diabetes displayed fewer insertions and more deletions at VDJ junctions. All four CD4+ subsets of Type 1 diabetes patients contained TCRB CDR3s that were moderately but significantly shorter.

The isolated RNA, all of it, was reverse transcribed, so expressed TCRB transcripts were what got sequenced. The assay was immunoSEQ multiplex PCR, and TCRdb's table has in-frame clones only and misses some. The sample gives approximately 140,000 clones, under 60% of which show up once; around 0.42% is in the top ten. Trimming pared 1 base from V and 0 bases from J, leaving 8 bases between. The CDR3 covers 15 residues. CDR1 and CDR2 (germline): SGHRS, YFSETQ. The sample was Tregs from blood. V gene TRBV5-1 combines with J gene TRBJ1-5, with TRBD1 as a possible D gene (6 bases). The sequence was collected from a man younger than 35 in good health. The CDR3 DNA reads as TGCGCCAGCAGCTTGCAAGGGGGTAGCAATCAGCCCCAGCATTTT. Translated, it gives CASSLQGGSNQPQHF.